These 25 T cell receptor beta chains came from one sample sequenced in a study of long-term antiretroviral therapy in people with HIV. Running of the v3.0 immunoSEQ assay took place at survey level. Sequenced by immunoSEQ multiplex PCR; TCRdb stores in-frame clones only, minus some. The sample holds 20,000 to 25,000 clones; around 82% are singletons and the top ten take around 10%. Source: unsorted PBMCs, taken less than 2.5 years after starting antiretroviral therapy. The receptor source for this set is a middle-aged man with HIV.

This chain links TRBV19 with TRBJ2-6; D unresolved. There are 13 residues in the CDR3. The V gene lost 3 bases and the J gene lost 0 bases, with 0 bases spanning the gap. Germline V gene data show CDR1 as LNHDA and CDR2 as SQIVND (reference sequence). CDR3 sequence reads: CASSISGANVLTF. DNA of the CDR3: TGTGCCAGTAGTATCTCTGGGGCCAACGTCCTGACTTTC.

The chain carries TRBV14 and TRBJ2-2, with 11 bases identical to TRBD2. CDR1 is SGHDN, CDR2 FVKESK, per germline. The CDR3 runs to 18 residues. The V segment lost 2 bases and the J segment 0 bases; nucleotides outside the gene matches: 5. The chain's CDR3 is CASSQSSGLAANTGELFF. The CDR3 DNA follows: TGTGCCAGCAGCCAATCCTCGGGACTAGCGGCGAACACCGGGGAGCTGTTTTTT.

V usage is TRBV27 and J usage is TRBJ2-7; 8 bases are shared with TRBD1. Trimming cost V 5 bases and J 0 bases; bases outside gene matches: 6. The germline V gene has CDR1 MNHEY and CDR2 SMNVEV (reference sequence). This CDR3 is 15 amino acids long. The CDR3 spells CASSTDRGASYEQYF. In nucleotides, the CDR3 is TGTGCCAGCAGTACTGACAGGGGCGCCTCCTACGAGCAGTACTTC.

This sequence joins TRBV2 and TRBJ2-1, with 7 bases fitting TRBD2. V was pared by 0 bases and J by 11 bases, with 7 bases of the junction left unmatched. The CDR3 is 14 residues long. Germline V gene lookup returns CDR1 SNHLY and CDR2 FYNNEI. The CDR3 region has the DNA TGTGCCAGCAGTGAAGCCCCTCTCAGCGGGAAGCAGTTCTTC. Translated: CASSEAPLSGKQFF.

V usage is TRBV7-8 and J usage is TRBJ1-4; the D gene is possibly TRBD1 (5 bases). Between the trimmed V and J ends, which lost 1 base and 0 bases, there was a span of 9 bases. The CDR3 is made up of 16 amino acids. The germline gives CDR1 SGHVS, CDR2 FQNEAQ. CDR3 nucleotide sequence: TGTGCCAGCAGCTTAGTGAGGGGAACAACTAATGAAAAACTGTTTTTT. Amino acid sequence: CASSLVRGTTNEKLFF.

The chain uses TRBV7-9 and TRBJ1-1; no clear D gene. The germline gives CDR1 SEHNR, CDR2 FQNEAQ (reference sequence). The germline V and J ends were trimmed by 5 bases and 3 bases, with 10 bases remaining between them. The CDR3 is made up of 13 amino acids. The chain's CDR3 is CASSAASDTEAFF. The CDR3, as DNA: TGTGCCAGCAGCGCGGCGTCGGACACTGAAGCTTTCTTT.

J is TRBJ2-2 and V is TRBV13; TRBD2 matches at 8 bases. The CDR3 totals 16 residues. The trim removed 2 bases at V and 5 bases at J, leaving 7 bases unmatched. CDR1 PRHDT and CDR2 FYEKMQ come from the germline V gene (reference sequence). The CDR3 region is CASSLTSGWGTGELFF. The CDR3 bases are TGTGCCAGCAGCTTAACTAGCGGTTGGGGGACCGGGGAGCTGTTTTTT.

The CDR3 DNA sequence: TGCGCCAGCAGCTTGGGGGCAGCCCTAAGCTCCTACGAGCAGTACTTC. Residues: CASSLGAALSSYEQYF. This chain connects TRBV5-1 to TRBJ2-7; D is uncertain. V lost 0 bases and J 0 bases, leaving 13 bases between the germline ends. Germline CDR1 reads SGHRS; CDR2 reads YFSETQ. The length of the CDR3 is 16 residues.

This clone was seen once. The genes are TRBV7-9 and TRBJ2-3, with 7 bases matching TRBD1. Germline V gene data show CDR1 as SEHNR and CDR2 as FQNEAQ (reference sequence). Trimming cost V 4 bases and J 1 base; bases outside gene matches: 2. CDR3 length: 14 residues. CDR3 bases: TGTGCCAGCAGCTGGGGGACAGGCACAGATACGCAGTATTTT. Residues: CASSWGTGTDTQYF. The complete variable domain, with remaining parts taken from reference TRBV7-9 and TRBJ2-3, reads DTGVSQNPRHKITKRGQNVTFRCDPISEHNRLYWYRQTLGQGPEFLTYFQNEAQLEKSRLLSDRFSAERPKGSFSTLEIQRTEQGDSAMYLCASSWGTGTDTQYFGPGTRLTVL.

The chain links TRBV6-5 to TRBJ2-7; D remains ambiguous. The V gene's germline CDR1 is MNHEY and CDR2 SVGAGI. This CDR3 spans 13 amino acids. Trimming took 5 bases from V and 5 from J, leaving 13 bases between them. CDR3 bases: TGTGCCAGCAGTGCACACGGGTTCGACGAGCAGTACTTC. Translating it yields CASSAHGFDEQYF.

The chain links TRBV27 to TRBJ2-7, with a tentative D call TRBD1 (7 bases). This CDR3 region has 15 residues. CDR1 and CDR2 from the germline V gene are MNHEY and SMNVEV (reference sequence). Between the trimmed V and J ends, which lost 3 bases and 4 bases, there was a span of 16 bases. This chain's CDR3 is CASSFAGQTSYEQYF. The DNA for the CDR3 is TGTGCCAGCAGTTTTGCGGGACAGACTTCTTACGAGCAGTACTTC.

CDR3 coding DNA: TGTGCCAGCAGTTTGGGGACTAGCGGATACAATGAGCAGTTCTTC. Its protein product is CASSLGTSGYNEQFF. V and J are TRBV27 and TRBJ2-1, with 11 positions matching TRBD2. CDR1 and CDR2 from the germline V gene are MNHEY and SMNVEV (reference sequence). This CDR3 has 15 residues. Trimming took 3 bases from V and 4 from J; bases not matched to a gene: 2.

This rearrangement joins TRBV18 to TRBJ1-2; 8 nucleotides line up with TRBD1. The CDR3 covers 16 residues. In germline, CDR1 is KGHSH, CDR2 LQKENI. With V trimmed by 6 bases and J by 0 bases, 9 bases remained unmatched. As DNA, the CDR3 is TGTGCCAGCTCTCCGGACAGGGTGTCCTCTAACTATGGCTACACCTTC. It is translated as CASSPDRVSSNYGYTF.

The chain uses TRBV29-1 and TRBJ1-2; 7 bases agree with TRBD1. The length of the CDR3 is 11 residues. Per the germline V gene, CDR1 is SQVTM and CDR2 is ANQGSEA. Trimming removed 6 bases from V and 6 bases from J; junction bases left unmatched: 4. The CDR3 DNA reads TGCAGCGTCAATACAGGGGATGGCTACACCTTC. Its translation is CSVNTGDGYTF.

This rearrangement joins TRBV9 to TRBJ1-4, with 8 nucleotides matching TRBD1. Trimming took 7 bases from V and 2 from J; bases not matched to a gene: 7. The CDR3 has 15 amino acids. Germline V lookup: CDR1 SGDLS, CDR2 YYNGEE. The CDR3 DNA is TGTGCCAGCGGGACAGGAGGAGGTACTAATGAAAAACTGTTTTTT. This gives the protein CASGTGGGTNEKLFF.

The chain carries TRBV10-1 and TRBJ2-3; either TRBD1 or TRBD2 may supply D (5 bases each). This CDR3 has 15 amino acids. Germline V gene sequence: CDR1 WNHNN, CDR2 SYGVQD (reference sequence). V lost 6 bases and J lost 6, with 19 bases in between. This chain's CDR3 is CASSDGAPGLDTQYF. The CDR3 DNA follows: TGCGCCAGCAGCGACGGGGCCCCCGGGTTGGATACGCAGTATTTT.

This clone was found once. The rearrangement links TRBV7-2 to TRBJ2-4; TRBD2 matches at 9 bases. The CDR3 sequence is 18 residues long. Germline V CDR1 and CDR2: SGHTA, FQGNSA. With 2 bases clipped from V and 5 bases from J, the junction kept 13 bases outside the gene matches. For the CDR3, the DNA is TGTGCCAGCAGCTTAATGGCGGGGGGGCTCGGTGCGGAAAACATTCAGTACTTC. Translation: CASSLMAGGLGAENIQYF.

V and J are TRBV6-1 and TRBJ2-3; 7 bases fit TRBD1. CDR1 and CDR2 from the germline V gene are MNHNS and SASEGT. The CDR3 totals 17 residues. The ends lost 2 bases at V and 6 bases at J; junction bases unmatched: 14. CDR3 protein: CASSESLRQGQRDTQYF. The CDR3 coding sequence is TGTGCCAGCAGTGAAAGTCTGAGACAGGGTCAGAGGGATACGCAGTATTTT.

This chain links TRBV5-4 with TRBJ2-7; 8 nucleotides agree with TRBD2. The CDR3 totals 15 residues. Per germline, CDR1 SGHNT and CDR2 YYREEE (reference sequence). Unmatched junction bases numbered 6, after V lost 0 bases and J lost 4 bases. DNA of the CDR3: TGTGCCAGCAGCTTGGAGGCTAGCGGGCAATACGAGCAGTACTTC. This translates into CASSLEASGQYEQYF.

This rearrangement joins TRBV11-1 to TRBJ2-7; unclear D gene. The germline CDR1 and CDR2 sequences are SGHAT and FQDESV (reference sequence). Trimming shortened V by 3 bases and J by 5 bases, and 14 bases separated the two germline ends. The CDR3 runs 14 residues. Here the CDR3 reads CASSFRLGYHEQYF. DNA for the CDR3: TGTGCCAGCAGCTTCCGGCTAGGGTACCACGAGCAGTACTTC.

This chain connects TRBV7-8 to TRBJ2-7; D is perhaps TRBD1 or TRBD2 (6 bases each). Germline V gene lookup returns CDR1 SGHVS and CDR2 FQNEAQ. Deletions cut 2 bases from V and 2 bases from J, with 10 bases between. This CDR3 is 14 amino acids long. CDR3 sequence (DNA): TGTGCCAGCAGCTTAAGGGGGGCTACCTACGAGCAGTACTTC. This translates into CASSLRGATYEQYF.

This clone was observed a single time. V is TRBV19 and J is TRBJ2-1, with a tentative D call TRBD1 (6 bases). The V gene's germline CDR1 is LNHDA and CDR2 SQIVND (reference sequence). The CDR3 is made up of 15 amino acids. V shed 3 bases and J shed 7 bases, with 16 bases lying between them. CDR3: CASSINVAGANEQFF. CDR3 DNA: TGTGCCAGTAGTATCAACGTGGCAGGGGCAAATGAGCAGTTCTTC. The whole variable domain, filled in from reference TRBV19 and TRBJ2-1, reads DGGITQSPKYLFRKEGQNVTLSCEQNLNHDAMYWYRQDPGQGLRLIYYSQIVNDFQKGDIAEGYSVSREKKESFPLTVTSAQKNPTAFYLCASSINVAGANEQFFGPGTRLTVL.

The gene calls are TRBV6-5 and TRBJ2-1; 8 bases are shared with TRBD2. The CDR3 totals 15 residues. The germline CDR1 and CDR2 sequences are MNHEY and SVGAGI. J gave up 8 bases and V 0 bases, and 6 bases lay outside the gene matches. The CDR3 sequence: CASSYSQREWYEQFF. DNA of the CDR3: TGTGCCAGCAGTTACTCCCAGCGGGAGTGGTATGAGCAGTTCTTC.

The rearrangement uses TRBV29-1 and TRBJ1-1; no clear D. The CDR3 covers 17 residues. V was trimmed by 6 bases and J by 0 bases, leaving 23 bases between them. In germline, CDR1 is SQVTM, CDR2 ANQGSEA. The CDR3 is CSVPNPADLFMNTEAFF. The DNA of the CDR3 is TGCAGCGTCCCCAACCCGGCAGACCTCTTCATGAACACTGAAGCTTTCTTT.

This chain uses TRBV6-4 with TRBJ1-5, with 8 bases fitting TRBD1. Germline-derived CDR1 and CDR2 are MRHNA and SNTAGT. The CDR3 spans 15 residues. The V gene end was trimmed by 6 bases and the J gene end by 5 bases; junction bases not matched to a gene: 9. The CDR3 loop reads CASRDDRGYYQPQHF. The CDR3 DNA reads TGTGCCAGCAGGGATGACAGGGGCTACTATCAGCCCCAGCATTTT.